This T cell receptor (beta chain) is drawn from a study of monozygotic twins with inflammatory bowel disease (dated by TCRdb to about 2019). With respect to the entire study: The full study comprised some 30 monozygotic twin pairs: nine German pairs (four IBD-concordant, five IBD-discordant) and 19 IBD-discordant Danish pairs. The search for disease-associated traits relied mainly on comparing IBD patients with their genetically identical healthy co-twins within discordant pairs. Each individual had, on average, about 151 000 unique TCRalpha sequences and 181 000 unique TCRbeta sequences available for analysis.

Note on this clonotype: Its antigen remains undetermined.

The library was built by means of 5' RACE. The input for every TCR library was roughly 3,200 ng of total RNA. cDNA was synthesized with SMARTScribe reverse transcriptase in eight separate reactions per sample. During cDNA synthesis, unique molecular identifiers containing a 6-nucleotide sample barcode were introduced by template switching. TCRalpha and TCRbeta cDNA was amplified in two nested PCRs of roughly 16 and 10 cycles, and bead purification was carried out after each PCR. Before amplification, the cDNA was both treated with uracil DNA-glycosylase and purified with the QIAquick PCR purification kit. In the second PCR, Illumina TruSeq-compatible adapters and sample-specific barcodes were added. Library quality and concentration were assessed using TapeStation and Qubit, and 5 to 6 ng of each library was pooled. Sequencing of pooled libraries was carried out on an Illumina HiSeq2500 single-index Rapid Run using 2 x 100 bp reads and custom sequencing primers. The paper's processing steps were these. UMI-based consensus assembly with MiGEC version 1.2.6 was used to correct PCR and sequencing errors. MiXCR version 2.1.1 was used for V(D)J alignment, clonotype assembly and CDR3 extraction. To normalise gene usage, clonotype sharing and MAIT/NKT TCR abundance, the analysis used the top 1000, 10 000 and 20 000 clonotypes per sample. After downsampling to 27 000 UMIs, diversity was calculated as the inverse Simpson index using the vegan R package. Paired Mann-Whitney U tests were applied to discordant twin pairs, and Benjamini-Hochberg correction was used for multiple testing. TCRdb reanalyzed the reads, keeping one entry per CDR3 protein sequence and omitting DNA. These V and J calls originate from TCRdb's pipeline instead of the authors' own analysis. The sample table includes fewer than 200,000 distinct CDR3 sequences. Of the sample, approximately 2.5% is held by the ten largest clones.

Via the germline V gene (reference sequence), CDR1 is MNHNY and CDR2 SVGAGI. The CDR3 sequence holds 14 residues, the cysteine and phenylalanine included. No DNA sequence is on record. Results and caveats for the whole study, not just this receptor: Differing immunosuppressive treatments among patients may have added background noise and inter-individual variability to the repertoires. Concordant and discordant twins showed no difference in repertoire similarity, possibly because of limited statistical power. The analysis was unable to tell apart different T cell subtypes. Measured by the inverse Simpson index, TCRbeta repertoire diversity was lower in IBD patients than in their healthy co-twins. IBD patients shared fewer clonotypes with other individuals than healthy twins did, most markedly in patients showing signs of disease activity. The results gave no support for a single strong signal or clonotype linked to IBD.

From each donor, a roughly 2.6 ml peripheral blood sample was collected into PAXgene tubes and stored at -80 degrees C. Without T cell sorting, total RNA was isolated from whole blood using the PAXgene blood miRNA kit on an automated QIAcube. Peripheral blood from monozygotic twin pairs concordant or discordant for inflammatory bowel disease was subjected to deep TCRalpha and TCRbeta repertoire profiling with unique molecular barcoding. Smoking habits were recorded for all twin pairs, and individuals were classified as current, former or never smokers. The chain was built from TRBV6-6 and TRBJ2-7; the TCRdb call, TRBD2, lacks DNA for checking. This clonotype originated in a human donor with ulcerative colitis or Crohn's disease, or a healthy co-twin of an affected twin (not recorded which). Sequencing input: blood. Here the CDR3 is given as CASSYGGMADEQYF.